The T cell receptor (beta chain) described here comes from a study of shared clonotypes between healthy human individuals. The study enrolled healthy HIV-negative adults without recent acute infections or vaccinations as donors. The method was immunoSEQ multiplex PCR; TCRdb's version includes in-frame clones alone and lacks a portion of them. Of about 520,000 clones in the sample, over 70% were seen once. The V and J ends lost 8 bases and 4 bases respectively, with 24 bases between them. Germline V CDR1 and CDR2: SNHLY, FYNNEI. The CDR3 totals 16 residues. This sequence joins TRBV2 and TRBJ2-7; weak D call: TRBD2 (5 bases). The TCR sequence derives from a woman aged 40-49 years in good health. Some clones in this sample may be carry-over from other donors' samples. Source material: PBMCs. The CDR3 DNA follows: TGTGCCAGCGACCGAATGGGAGCCGCTTCATCTTACGAGCAGTACTTC. Translation: CASDRMGAASSYEQYF.